Sequencing of this T cell receptor beta chain was carried out in a study of cytomegalovirus exposure and HLA in healthy donors. A multiplex PCR was run with 60 Vbeta primers and 13 Jbeta primers. Assay: immunoSEQ multiplex PCR; the TCRdb copy retains only in-frame clones and omits some. In the table there are 120,000 to 150,000 clones, 60% to 80% of which are singletons. Germline V lookup: CDR1 GTSNPN, CDR2 SVGIG (reference sequence). J lost 3 bases, V lost 3 bases, and 11 bases had no gene match. The CDR3 spans 16 residues. This TCR was recovered from a woman aged 25 to 45 in good health and CMV-seronegative. The chain combines TRBV30 with TRBJ2-7; 10 bases are shared with TRBD2. Sequenced input: PBMCs. The CDR3 is CAWSALTSGLLYEQYF. In nucleotides, the CDR3 is TGTGCCTGGAGCGCCCTGACTAGCGGGCTCCTCTACGAGCAGTACTTC.